Included here is one T cell receptor (beta chain) sequence, with context. These data originate in a study of molecular identifiers for immune sequencing clone quantification. Using a CD8+CD4-CCR7+CD45RA+ phenotype, naive CD8 T cells were sorted. V gave up 6 bases and J gave up 0 bases; unmatched junction bases: 7. Germline V gene sequence: CDR1 DFQATT, CDR2 SNEGSKA (reference sequence). The CDR3 contains 14 residues. TCRdb itself ran the PCR reads through MiXCR, one entry per CDR3 protein. The table lists over 85,000 distinct CDR3 sequences, around 20% of them singletons, with 1.1% in the top ten. J is TRBJ2-7 and V is TRBV20-1; 8 nucleotides agree with TRBD2. The sample comprised naive CD8+ T cells from blood, with Jurkat cell RNA spiked in. Subset: FACS-sorted CD8+CD4-CCR7+CD45RA+ naive T cells. The receptor was isolated from a human donor in good health. Some libraries in this study had Jurkat cell RNA spiked in. Here the CDR3 reads CSASGGLSSYEQYF. CDR3 coding DNA: TGCAGTGCCTCGGGGGGGCTGAGCTCCTACGAGCAGTACTTC.